These T cell receptor beta chains were read from a single sample in a study of regulatory T cells in long-lasting Graves disease. TCRdb independently ran MiXCR on the multiplex PCR reads; one entry per CDR3 protein. The repertoire includes 600,000 to 850,000 distinct CDR3 sequences, around 30% of them detected once, and roughly 41% sits in the top ten. The input for sequencing was peripheral blood mononuclear cells (PBMCs), taken when the disease was refractory, from a patient treated with antithyroid drugs. These receptors were collected from a female donor with Graves disease. Both conserved end residues are part of each CDR3. D genes are given only for firm matches. Only part of the rows carry a size: once, few, many, or a class if the clone is expanded.

d_gene	v_gene	j_gene	abundance	CDR3nt	CDR3aa
TRBD1	TRBV30	TRBJ1-2	NA	TGTGCCTGGAGGATGACAGGGAAGGGCTATGGCTACACCTTC	CAWRMTGKGYGYTF
NA	TRBV3-1	TRBJ2-7	NA	TGTGCCAGCAGCCGCGCAGGGTACTACGAGCAGTACTTC	CASSRAGYYEQYF
TRBD1	TRBV10-3	TRBJ1-1	few	TGTGCCACCCAGGGACAGGGTAACACTGAAGCTTTCTTT	CATQGQGNTEAFF
TRBD1	TRBV18	TRBJ1-5	NA	TGTGCCAGCTCACAGGGGGACAGGGGATATCAGCCCCAGCATTTT	CASSQGDRGYQPQHF
NA	TRBV6-1	TRBJ1-1	few	TGTGCCAGCAAACTACAGGGTAGCACTGAAGCTTTCTTT	CASKLQGSTEAFF
TRBD1	TRBV5-5	TRBJ2-5	NA	TGTGCCAGCAACATACAGGGGATACTCGGAGAGACCCAGTACTTC	CASNIQGILGETQYF
TRBD1	TRBV5-1	TRBJ1-2	NA	TGCGCCAGCAGCTTGACGGCGAGACAGGGACACTATGGCTACACCTTC	CASSLTARQGHYGYTF
NA	TRBV10-3	TRBJ2-7	few	TGTGCCATCTCTAGCTCCTACGAGCAGTACTTC	CAISSSYEQYF
TRBD1	TRBV9	TRBJ1-3	NA	TGTGCCAGCAGCGCCCACGACAGGGGATCTGGAAACACCATATATTTT	CASSAHDRGSGNTIYF
NA	TRBV27	TRBJ1-1	few	TGTGCCAGCAGTTCCTTCCCCGGTGAGGCTTTCTTT	CASSSFPGEAFF
NA	TRBV7-3	TRBJ2-5	NA	TGTGCCAGCAGCTTAACTCCTCCGGGACCTGGGGAGACCCAGTACTTC	CASSLTPPGPGETQYF
NA	TRBV30	TRBJ1-2	few	TGTGCCTGGAGCGGGCGCAGGGAGATTCATGGCTACACCTTC	CAWSGRREIHGYTF
TRBD1	TRBV6-1	TRBJ1-2	NA	TGTGCCAGCAGAGGGACAGGGTCAGCTAACTATGGCTACACCTTC	CASRGTGSANYGYTF
TRBD1	TRBV20-1	TRBJ2-7	NA	TGCAGTGCTAGTAGACAGGGAACCTACGAGCAGTACTTC	CSASRQGTYEQYF
TRBD1	TRBV28	TRBJ1-4	many	TGTGCCAGCAGCCTTGCGTTGGGACAGGGTCGTGAAAAACTGTTTTTT	CASSLALGQGREKLFF
NA	TRBV6-1	TRBJ1-1	few	TGTGCCAGCAGTGAATTGGGCAGTGCGTCGGCTTTCTTT	CASSELGSASAFF
TRBD2	TRBV12-3/TRBV12-4	TRBJ2-3	NA	TGTGCCAGCAGAACGGGACTAGCGGTATATACGCAGTATTTT	CASRTGLAVYTQYF
TRBD1	TRBV6-1	TRBJ1-6	few	TGTGCCAGCAGTGAAGAGGACAGGGGTAATTCACCCCTCCACTTT	CASSEEDRGNSPLHF
NA	TRBV20-1	TRBJ1-4	few	TGCAGTGCAATGGGACTTCAGGCTGAAAAACTGTTTTTT	CSAMGLQAEKLFF
NA	TRBV20-1	TRBJ1-6	NA	TGCAGTGCTAGGGAGGAAGGGTCACCCCTCCACTTT	CSAREEGSPLHF
NA	TRBV12-3/TRBV12-4	TRBJ1-5	few	TGTGCCAGCAGTTTACTGGGCAGGGGACGGCCCCAGCATTTT	CASSLLGRGRPQHF
TRBD1	TRBV24-1	TRBJ1-2	NA	TGTGCCACCAGTGATGCAGGGGGCTGTGGCTACACCTTC	CATSDAGGCGYTF
NA	TRBV5-1	TRBJ2-7	few	TGCGCCAGCAGCTTGAACGGTGCTGAGCAGTACTTC	CASSLNGAEQYF
NA	TRBV7-2	TRBJ2-3	NA	TGTGCCAGCAGCTCAAGCGGGCAGAGCACAGATACGCAGTATTTT	CASSSSGQSTDTQYF
NA	TRBV19	TRBJ2-7	NA	TGTGCCAGTAGTATAAAGGGGGGCAGTTCCTACGAGCAGTACTTC	CASSIKGGSSYEQYF
NA	TRBV6-1	TRBJ1-1	many	TGTGCCAGCAGACAATCCCCCTATCCTGAAGCTTTCTTT	CASRQSPYPEAFF
NA	TRBV20-1	TRBJ1-5	few	TGCAGTGCTAGCCCACCGGGCCGCAATCAGCCCCAGCATTTT	CSASPPGRNQPQHF